The 31 T cell receptor beta chains below come from one sample, sequenced in a study of T cell repertoires in cytomegalovirus infection. For these receptors, no antigen is known. TCRdb ran MiXCR on the reads and lists one entry per CDR3 protein. Of 200,000 to 250,000 distinct CDR3 sequences in the sample, about 39% were seen once. Sequenced here: CD8+ T cells from cultured PBMCs, sampled from culture after CMV antigen stimulation. Receptors were obtained from a human donor in good health (CMV status not recorded). Some clones in this sample may be carry-over from other donors' samples.

This chain links TRBV18 with TRBJ1-2; 9 bases agree with TRBD1. The length of the CDR3 is 14 residues. Germline-derived CDR1 and CDR2 are KGHSH and LQKENI. V gave up 3 bases and J gave up 5 bases; unmatched junction bases: 4. CDR3 DNA: TGTGCCAGCTCACCCCGGGACAGGGTATATGGCTACACCTTC. Protein: CASSPRDRVYGYTF.

The chain couples TRBV5-1 to TRBJ2-7; D perhaps matches TRBD1 (6 bases). From germline, CDR1 is SGHRS and CDR2 YFSETQ. This CDR3 is 11 amino acids long. The V end was cut by 4 bases, the J end by 5 bases, with 7 bases between. CDR3 region: CASSKGDEQYF. DNA for the CDR3: TGCGCCAGCAGCAAGGGGGACGAGCAGTACTTC.

This chain uses TRBV20-1 with TRBJ2-3, with D unclear. Germline V CDR1 and CDR2: DFQATT, SNEGSKA (reference sequence). Trimming removed 6 bases at V and 1 base at J, with 14 bases between. This CDR3 comprises 14 residues. The CDR3 DNA is TGCAGTGCCCCTGCGGCGCCACGCACAGATACGCAGTATTTT. Translated: CSAPAAPRTDTQYF.

The chain uses TRBV6-5 and TRBJ2-5, with TRBD1 as a possible D gene (7 bases). Germline CDR1 is MNHEY and CDR2 is SVGAGI. Trimming shortened V by 8 bases and J by 2 bases, and 12 bases separated the two germline ends. The CDR3 consists of 13 residues. The CDR3: CASEGGQQETQYF. In DNA form, the CDR3 reads TGTGCCAGCGAGGGGGGACAGCAAGAGACCCAGTACTTC.

The sample holds many counts of this clonotype. The gene calls are TRBV29-1 and TRBJ1-1; unclear D gene. Trimming took off 7 bases at V and 5 bases at J, with 11 bases between the two ends. Per the germline V gene, CDR1 is SQVTM and CDR2 is ANQGSEA. The CDR3 runs to 11 residues. The CDR3 nucleotides read TGCAGCGCCGAAGTTTGGACTGAAGCTTTCTTT. This encodes CSAEVWTEAFF.

The chain recombines TRBV5-6 with TRBJ2-7; D ambiguous. Trimming took 6 bases from V and 1 from J, leaving 8 bases between them. CDR1 is SGHDT, CDR2 YYEEEE, per germline. This CDR3 contains 12 residues. The CDR3 coding sequence is TGTGCCAGCAATGGCGCTTCCTACGAGCAGTACTTC. This gives the protein CASNGASYEQYF.

This clonotype was detected ten times or more. CDR3 sequence: CASSLTSGRNGANVLTF. The DNA for the CDR3 is TGTGCCAGCAGTTTGACTAGCGGGAGGAATGGGGCCAACGTCCTGACTTTC. The chain carries TRBV28 and TRBJ2-6, with 13 bases fitting TRBD2. The junction had 2 bases not matched to a gene; V was cut back by 3 bases and J by 3 bases. The CDR3 has 17 amino acids. Germline V gene lookup returns CDR1 MDHEN and CDR2 SYDVKM.

The rearrangement joins TRBV7-6 to TRBJ1-1, with D unresolved. This CDR3 has 13 residues. Per germline, CDR1 SGHVS and CDR2 FNYEAQ. Deletions cut 5 bases from V and 2 bases from J, with 9 bases between. In DNA form, the CDR3 reads TGTGCCAGCAGCCCGGGTCAAAACACTGAAGCTTTCTTT. It translates to CASSPGQNTEAFF.

The chain is built from TRBV15 and TRBJ1-4; D remains ambiguous. The CDR3 loop spans 16 amino acids. The V end lost 5 bases, the J end lost 8 bases, and 21 bases lay between the germline ends. In germline, CDR1 is LNHNV, CDR2 YYDKDF (reference sequence). Here the CDR3 reads CATSSTLESVGEKLFF. CDR3 bases: TGTGCCACCAGCTCTACCTTGGAGTCGGTAGGCGAAAAACTGTTTTTT.

The chain has TRBV20-1 and TRBJ2-1; D gene ambiguous. The V and J ends lost 1 base and 9 bases respectively, with 10 bases between them. The CDR3 covers 12 residues. Germline CDR1 and CDR2: DFQATT and SNEGSKA (reference sequence). Here the CDR3 reads CSARGLSLEQFF. CDR3 sequence (DNA): TGCAGTGCTAGAGGTCTGTCGCTTGAGCAGTTCTTC.

V and J are TRBV27 and TRBJ1-1, with a tentative D call TRBD1 (5 bases). This CDR3 is built from 12 residues. Germline CDR1 and CDR2: MNHEY and SMNVEV (reference sequence). Trimming removed 8 bases at V and 3 bases at J, with 10 bases between. The CDR3 spells CASGEGYTEAFF. As DNA, the CDR3 is TGTGCCAGCGGTGAGGGGTACACTGAAGCTTTCTTT.

A few counts support this clonotype. The rearrangement links TRBV27 to TRBJ2-3; 9 bases are a match to TRBD2. Looked up from germline, CDR1 is MNHEY and CDR2 is SMNVEV (reference sequence). The CDR3 sequence is 19 residues long. V gave up 7 bases and J gave up 2 bases; unmatched junction bases: 19. CDR3 sequence: CASISQQGLLAGITDTQYF. CDR3 DNA: TGTGCCAGCATATCCCAACAGGGGCTTCTAGCGGGGATCACAGATACGCAGTATTTT.

This sequence joins TRBV4-2 and TRBJ2-6; D gene unclear. The CDR3 has 16 residues. V lost 3 bases and J lost 1, with 10 bases in between. Germline CDR1 reads LGHNA; CDR2 reads YNFKEQ. CDR3 in DNA: TGTGCCAGCAGCCATGACCCTCAGTCTGGGGCCAACGTCCTGACTTTC. It specifies CASSHDPQSGANVLTF.

The gene calls are TRBV28 and TRBJ2-7, with a weak D call TRBD1 (6 bases). Germline CDR1 and CDR2: MDHEN and SYDVKM. With 6 bases removed from V and 3 bases from J, the gap between germline ends came to 15 bases. The CDR3 runs 14 residues. The CDR3 is CASRSTDRYYEQYF. The DNA for the CDR3 is TGTGCCAGCAGGAGTACAGACAGGTACTACGAGCAGTACTTC.

At least ten counts were recorded for this clonotype. The J gene is TRBJ2-7, the V gene TRBV28; 7 bases align to TRBD1. The V gene's germline CDR1 is MDHEN and CDR2 SYDVKM. V lost 3 bases to trimming and J lost 2 bases; unmatched junction nucleotides: 19. CDR3 length equals 19 residues. The CDR3 sequence: CASSFWANGQALWAYEQYF. In nucleotides, the CDR3 is TGTGCCAGCAGTTTTTGGGCAAACGGACAGGCCCTTTGGGCCTACGAGCAGTACTTC.

The CDR3 DNA reads as TGTGCCAGCAGCGGCGGGGTTGGGACTGAAGCTTTCTTT. Translating it yields CASSGGVGTEAFF. This chain uses TRBV7-9 with TRBJ1-1; D not resolved. The CDR3 has 13 residues. Trimming took 5 bases from V and 5 from J, leaving 12 bases between them. Germline assignment: CDR1 SEHNR and CDR2 FQNEAQ (reference sequence).

DNA for the CDR3: TGTGCCAGCAATTCGGCCGGGGGCAACACAGATACGCAGTATTTT. Translation: CASNSAGGNTDTQYF. The J gene is TRBJ2-3, the V gene TRBV27; possibly TRBD1 or TRBD2 for D (6 bases each). The CDR3 is made up of 15 amino acids. Germline assignment: CDR1 MNHEY and CDR2 SMNVEV (reference sequence). The V and J ends lost 7 bases and 2 bases respectively, with 16 bases between them.

This clonotype was seen repeatedly, ten times or more. In DNA, the CDR3 is TGTGCCAGTACTTACAGGGTACGCCACCATGAGCAGTTCTTC. Translated: CASTYRVRHHEQFF. The chain carries TRBV19 and TRBJ2-1, with D possibly matching TRBD1 (6 bases). Per germline, CDR1 LNHDA and CDR2 SQIVND (reference sequence). V was cut by 7 bases and J by 8 bases, with 18 bases left in between. The CDR3 runs to 14 residues.

This clonotype was observed a few times. The V call is TRBV7-9, the J call TRBJ2-7; D might be TRBD1 or TRBD2, each matching 5 bases. The V and J ends lost 6 bases and 2 bases respectively, with 17 bases between them. Germline V lookup: CDR1 SEHNR, CDR2 FQNEAQ (reference sequence). The CDR3 spans 15 residues. The CDR3 DNA sequence: TGTGCCAGCAGTTCCGAGGGGATCGGTCCCTACGAGCAGTACTTC. Protein sequence: CASSSEGIGPYEQYF.

The rearrangement links TRBV10-3 to TRBJ2-1; D is possibly TRBD1 or TRBD2 (6 bases each). Germline assignment: CDR1 ENHRY and CDR2 SYGVKD. The germline V and J ends were trimmed by 4 bases and 8 bases, with 18 bases remaining between them. The CDR3 loop spans 15 amino acids. This chain's CDR3 is CAISAPGAPGDEQFF. DNA for the CDR3: TGTGCCATCAGTGCCCCGGGGGCCCCTGGGGATGAGCAGTTCTTC.

The chain couples TRBV4-2 to TRBJ2-2; a possible D gene is TRBD1 (5 bases). Germline CDR1 is LGHNA and CDR2 is YNFKEQ. The V gene lost 0 bases and the J gene lost 5 bases, with 13 bases spanning the gap. The CDR3 length is 16 residues. CDR3 amino acids: CASSQERGSGTGELFF. The CDR3 DNA reads as TGTGCCAGCAGCCAAGAAAGGGGTTCCGGGACCGGGGAGCTGTTTTTT.

A remark on this clonotype: One end of the junction varies from germline; a read error may be responsible. Here the CDR3 DNA reads TGTGCCAGCACCTTATCGCTTAGCCGGGGAAGCATGATAGGCTACACCTTC. Its protein is CASTLSLSRGSMIGYTF. The chain links TRBV7-4 to TRBJ1-2; D is uncertain. The CDR3 contains 17 residues. Germline loops: CDR1 SGHVT, CDR2 SQSDAQ.

The chain couples TRBV6-1 to TRBJ2-1; either TRBD1 or TRBD2 may fit D (5 bases each). Germline-derived CDR1 and CDR2 are MNHNS and SASEGT. Between the trimmed V and J ends, which lost 3 bases and 0 bases, there was a span of 18 bases. The CDR3 spans 18 residues. This CDR3 reads CASSDQGWRLSSYNEQFF. DNA of the CDR3: TGTGCCAGCAGTGATCAGGGTTGGAGGTTAAGCTCCTACAATGAGCAGTTCTTC.

This clonotype has only a few counts. This chain's CDR3 is CASSSGGLYNEQFF. The CDR3 DNA is TGTGCCAGCAGTTCTGGGGGGCTGTACAATGAGCAGTTCTTC. The gene calls are TRBV27 and TRBJ2-1; D could derive from TRBD1 or TRBD2 (6 bases each). V was shortened by 4 bases and J by 4 bases, with 11 bases between the two germline ends. From germline, CDR1 is MNHEY and CDR2 SMNVEV (reference sequence). The CDR3 contains 14 residues.

This clonotype occurred a few times. The gene calls are TRBV14 and TRBJ1-3; unclear D gene. V lost 6 bases to trimming and J lost 8 bases, with 14 bases between them. The CDR3 length is 13 residues. In germline, CDR1 is SGHDN, CDR2 FVKESK. DNA of the CDR3: TGTGCCAGCAGTCGATATATGCCCGACACCATATATTTT. As protein: CASSRYMPDTIYF.

This clonotype was observed a handful of times. The CDR3: CASSLALIAGGLGNIQYF. The CDR3 bases are TGTGCCAGCAGCTTAGCGCTGATAGCGGGGGGGCTCGGAAACATTCAGTACTTC. V is TRBV7-8 and J is TRBJ2-4; 11 bases line up with TRBD2. Trimming cost V 0 bases and J 6 bases; bases outside gene matches: 10. This CDR3 region has 18 residues. CDR1 and CDR2 (germline): SGHVS, FQNEAQ.

This chain uses TRBV27 with TRBJ2-3, with D tentatively TRBD2 (6 bases). Germline values: CDR1 MNHEY, CDR2 SMNVEV (reference sequence). Trimming took 3 bases from V and 0 from J, leaving 10 bases between them. The CDR3 totals 15 residues. The CDR3 is CASSFGGSSTDTQYF. The CDR3, as DNA: TGTGCCAGCAGTTTTGGGGGGAGCAGCACAGATACGCAGTATTTT.

This clonotype occurred a few times. This rearrangement joins TRBV7-6 to TRBJ1-1; no clear D gene. Germline CDR1 is SGHVS and CDR2 is FNYEAQ. The CDR3 is made up of 14 amino acids. Between the trimmed V and J ends, which lost 4 bases and 1 base, there was a span of 10 bases. CDR3 residues: CASSSRTANTEAFF. The CDR3, as DNA: TGTGCCAGCAGCTCCAGGACGGCGAACACTGAAGCTTTCTTT.

This chain links TRBV9 with TRBJ2-1; TRBD2 might be the D (6 bases). Germline CDR1 and CDR2: SGDLS and YYNGEE. The germline V and J ends were trimmed by 3 bases and 6 bases, with 13 bases remaining between them. The CDR3 is made up of 14 amino acids. The chain's CDR3 is CASSAGERINEQFF. DNA of the CDR3: TGTGCCAGCAGCGCGGGGGAAAGAATCAATGAGCAGTTCTTC.

The chain recombines TRBV10-3 with TRBJ2-3; 7 bases fit TRBD2. With V trimmed by 2 bases and J by 6 bases, 11 bases remained unmatched. The germline V gene encodes CDR1 ENHRY and CDR2 SYGVKD. This CDR3 spans 16 amino acids. The CDR3 sequence is CAISEGASGVSDTQYF. CDR3 DNA: TGTGCCATCAGTGAGGGGGCAAGCGGGGTCTCTGATACGCAGTATTTT.

This clonotype turned up a few times. The chain has TRBV14 and TRBJ2-1; D possibly matches TRBD1 or TRBD2 (5 bases each). The CDR3 loop spans 14 amino acids. V lost 3 bases and J lost 0, with 6 bases in between. The germline V gene encodes CDR1 SGHDN and CDR2 FVKESK. The CDR3 spells CASSQGDSYNEQFF. As DNA, the CDR3 is TGTGCCAGCAGCCAGGGGGACTCCTACAATGAGCAGTTCTTC.